This T cell receptor beta chain appears in the sequencing data of a study of blood T cell repertoires in COVID-19. TCRdb keeps only in-frame clones here, not all; method: immunoSEQ multiplex PCR. The sample carries approximately 290,000 clones, roughly 92% recorded once. Trimming cost V 4 bases and J 4 bases; bases outside gene matches: 9. The germline CDR1 and CDR2 sequences are MNHEY and SVGAGI. The CDR3 sequence is 15 residues long. Source material: peripheral blood. The V and J genes are TRBV6-5 and TRBJ1-1, with 7 bases identical to TRBD1. This clonotype originated in a woman between 25 and 40 years old with COVID-19, enrolled during active disease. CDR3 loop: CASSSLEAGGTEAFF. Here the CDR3 DNA reads TGTGCCAGCAGTTCTCTCGAGGCAGGGGGCACTGAAGCTTTCTTT.